Listed here are 8 T cell receptor beta chains from one sample, sequenced in a study of identical twins. TCRdb re-called the 5' RACE reads through MiXCR, storing one row per CDR3 protein. The repertoire includes some 590,000 distinct CDR3 sequences, 7.5% to 10% of them detected once, and approximately 3.2% sits in the top ten. The same specimen was also included in a second study, on yellow fever vaccine responses in identical twins.

Sequenced input: PBMCs. The receptor set was obtained from a young woman in good health.

The chain employs TRBV29-1 and TRBJ2-7; D may match TRBD1 or TRBD2 (5 bases each). V dropped 7 bases and J dropped 0 bases, with 13 bases sitting between them. In germline, CDR1 is SQVTM, CDR2 ANQGSEA. The CDR3 length is 13 residues. CDR3 DNA: TGCAGCGCTTCGGGACCCTACTCCTACGAGCAGTACTTC. Encoded protein: CSASGPYSYEQYF.

This clonotype was counted ten times or more. The chain uses TRBV5-1 and TRBJ2-1; 7 bases map to TRBD2. V was clipped by 5 bases and J by 3 bases; unmatched bases: 5. The length of the CDR3 is 14 residues. Germline CDR1 and CDR2: SGHRS and YFSETQ. The CDR3 coding sequence is TGCGCCAGCAGTCGGGGCGGGAGCTACAATGAGCAGTTCTTC. Its protein is CASSRGGSYNEQFF.

The chain has TRBV19 and TRBJ1-2; D is unclear. This CDR3 is 17 amino acids long. Germline-derived CDR1 and CDR2 are LNHDA and SQIVND (reference sequence). Trimming stripped 4 bases from V and 1 base from J, with 19 bases between. The CDR3 DNA follows: TGTGCCAGTAGTACAACCGGTGGGGTTGGTGTTAACTATGGCTACACCTTC. The encoded protein is CASSTTGGVGVNYGYTF.

The table lists this clonotype with a few counts. The V and J genes are TRBV4-1 and TRBJ2-1; TRBD2 is a possible D gene (6 bases). The CDR3 extends over 13 amino acids. In germline, CDR1 is MGHRA, CDR2 YSYEKL. With 1 base removed from V and 8 bases from J, the gap between germline ends came to 9 bases. This chain's CDR3 is CASSQVTGDEQFF. CDR3 bases: TGCGCCAGCAGCCAAGTGACGGGGGATGAGCAGTTCTTC.

This clonotype came up many times. The chain combines TRBV10-3 with TRBJ2-7, with 8 nucleotides matching TRBD1. Losses at the gene ends were 0 bases for V and 6 bases for J; bases not matched to a gene: 10. CDR3 length: 16 amino acids. The germline gives CDR1 ENHRY, CDR2 SYGVKD. DNA of the CDR3: TGTGCCATCAGTGAGTCGAGGGTGCAGGGGGCTGTCGAGCAGTACTTC. Amino acid sequence: CAISESRVQGAVEQYF.

This clonotype was seen many times. This chain uses TRBV6-2 or TRBV6-3 with TRBJ2-5; 12 bases are a match to TRBD2. Germline V CDR1 and CDR2: MNHEY, SVGEGT. J lost 1 base, V lost 4 bases, and 4 bases had no gene match. The CDR3 totals 16 residues. The CDR3 DNA sequence: TGTGCCAGCAGTTTGACTAGCGGGAGAATCCAAGAGACCCAGTACTTC. Translated, it gives CASSLTSGRIQETQYF.

Ten or more counts support this clonotype. The rearrangement links TRBV12-3 or TRBV12-4 to TRBJ2-7, with 7 bases matching TRBD1. Trimming cost V 4 bases and J 2 bases; bases outside gene matches: 2. The CDR3 covers 13 residues. The CDR3: CASSSQGAYEQYF. CDR3 DNA sequence: TGTGCCAGCAGTTCTCAGGGGGCCTACGAGCAGTACTTC.

The chain recombines TRBV28 with TRBJ2-7, with TRBD2 matching over 8 bases. Germline values: CDR1 MDHEN, CDR2 SYDVKM. V shed 7 bases and J 2 bases; nucleotides not matched to a gene: 10. The CDR3 runs 15 residues. Written as DNA, the CDR3 is TGTGCCAGCACCGAGACTAGCGCAAACACCTACGAGCAGTACTTC. Protein product: CASTETSANTYEQYF. Using reference TRBV28 and TRBJ2-7 for the parts outside the CDR3, the full variable domain is DVKVTQSSRYLVKRTGEKVFLECVQDMDHENMFWYRQDPGLGLRLIYFSYDVKMKEKGDIPEGYSVSREKKERFSLILESASTNQTSMYLCASTETSANTYEQYFGPGTRLTVT.